This TCR beta chain derives from a study of post-analysis software for immune sequencing data. As for the study in general: Relapsing-remitting, secondary progressive and progressive-relapsing forms of multiple sclerosis all featured among disease courses. Study conclusions and caveats: Controls' normalized Chao1 diversity significantly exceeded that of multiple sclerosis patients. Five or six TRBV segments were significantly more frequent in patients than in controls. TRBV5-6, TRBV5-1 and TRBV20-1 were among these segments.

V dropped 6 bases and J dropped 5 bases, with 22 bases sitting between them. The CDR3 has 17 amino acids. TCR beta cDNA libraries included unique molecular identifiers. TCRdb re-derived calls from the PCR reads in MiXCR, one entry per CDR3 protein. This sample yields 380,000 or so distinct CDR3 sequences, of which around 37% are seen a single time; over 10% belongs to the top ten. This clonotype was observed a handful of times. What it binds is not known. The specimen was blood. The sequence was obtained from a girl aged 5 to 17 with multiple sclerosis. The chain employs TRBV12-3 or TRBV12-4 and TRBJ1-4; tentatively, D is TRBD1 (6 bases). CDR3 sequence reads: CASSFPPPGTPNEKLFF. The DNA of the CDR3 is TGTGCCAGCAGCTTCCCCCCCCCAGGGACACCGAATGAAAAACTGTTTTTT.